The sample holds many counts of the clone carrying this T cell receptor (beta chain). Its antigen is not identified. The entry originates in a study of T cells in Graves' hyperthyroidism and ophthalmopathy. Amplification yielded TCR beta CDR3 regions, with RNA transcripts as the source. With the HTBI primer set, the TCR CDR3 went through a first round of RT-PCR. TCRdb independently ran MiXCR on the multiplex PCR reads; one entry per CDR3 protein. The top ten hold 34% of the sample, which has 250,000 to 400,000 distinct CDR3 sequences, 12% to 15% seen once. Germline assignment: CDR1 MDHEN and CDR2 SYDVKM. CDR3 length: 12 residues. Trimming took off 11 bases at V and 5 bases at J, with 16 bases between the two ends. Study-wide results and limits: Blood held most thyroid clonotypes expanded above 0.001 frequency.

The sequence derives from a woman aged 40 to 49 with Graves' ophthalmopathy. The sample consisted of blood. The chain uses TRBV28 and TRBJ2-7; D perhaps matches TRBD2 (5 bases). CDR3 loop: CACVGDQDEQYF. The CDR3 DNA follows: TGTGCCTGCGTCGGGGATCAGGACGAGCAGTACTTC.